The 27 T cell receptor beta chains presented below share a single source sample, sequenced in a study of shared clonotypes between healthy human individuals. CD45RO-negative CD8 cells positively selected for CCR7 made up the naive population, which excluded terminally differentiated effector memory CD45RA+ cells. Sequencing was performed with immunoSEQ multiplex PCR; in TCRdb, only in-frame clones are kept and a portion is missing. The sample records 1.5 million to 2.5 million clones, about 95% being singletons. What was sequenced was naive CD8+ T cells sorted from blood. The receptors originated from a man aged 18 to 29 in good health.

The chain has TRBV9 and TRBJ2-7, with D perhaps matching TRBD1 (6 bases). Germline loops: CDR1 SGDLS, CDR2 YYNGEE. CDR3 length equals 13 residues. V shed 4 bases and J shed 5 bases, with 13 bases lying between them. This CDR3 is CASSKQGHDEQYF. The DNA for the CDR3 is TGTGCCAGCAGCAAACAGGGTCACGACGAGCAGTACTTC.

V is TRBV28 and J is TRBJ2-3; D is perhaps TRBD1 or TRBD2 (5 bases each). This CDR3 is 15 amino acids long. Germline V gene data show CDR1 as MDHEN and CDR2 as SYDVKM. Trimming removed 2 bases from V and 2 bases from J, with 11 bases in between. The CDR3 nucleotides are TGTGCCAGCAGTTTAGGGGTGGGGGTCACAGATACGCAGTATTTT. Translating it yields CASSLGVGVTDTQYF.

This chain links TRBV15 with TRBJ2-7, with D maybe TRBD2 (6 bases). Trimming cost V 5 bases and J 2 bases, with 16 bases left between them. There are 15 residues in the CDR3. Germline values: CDR1 LNHNV, CDR2 YYDKDF (reference sequence). CDR3: CATSVGGDGPYEQYF. The CDR3 bases are TGTGCCACCAGCGTCGGCGGGGACGGACCCTACGAGCAGTACTTC.

The V gene is TRBV7-9, the J gene TRBJ2-2; no definite D call. V was trimmed by 5 bases and J by 1 base, leaving 17 bases between them. This CDR3 spans 17 amino acids. The germline gives CDR1 SEHNR, CDR2 FQNEAQ (reference sequence). CDR3 DNA sequence: TGTGCCAGCAGCCCCCCCGACTCGCGCCGGAACACCGGGGAGCTGTTTTTT. It is translated as CASSPPDSRRNTGELFF.

Note on this clone: Other DNA sequences of this sample code for an identical CDR3. The V gene is TRBV6-5, the J gene TRBJ1-6, with unresolved D. V was pared by 4 bases and J by 6 bases, with 4 bases between. Looked up from germline, CDR1 is MNHEY and CDR2 is SVGAGI. The length of the CDR3 is 12 residues. The CDR3 loop reads CASSSLNSPLHF. In DNA form, the CDR3 reads TGTGCCAGCAGTTCCCTTAATTCACCCCTCCACTTT.

This chain joins TRBV18 and TRBJ2-5; weak D call: TRBD1 (6 bases). The germline V gene has CDR1 KGHSH and CDR2 LQKENI. The germline V and J ends were trimmed by 0 bases and 5 bases, with 16 bases remaining between them. The CDR3 runs 16 residues. The CDR3 bases are TGTGCCAGCTCACCACCGTCAGGGGTGTACACTGAGACCCAGTACTTC. It yields the protein CASSPPSGVYTETQYF.

Details on this clone: Other DNA sequences from this sample encode an identical CDR3 as well. The chain employs TRBV6-5 and TRBJ2-3; 10 nucleotides match TRBD2. In germline, CDR1 is MNHEY, CDR2 SVGAGI. There are 14 residues in the CDR3. With V trimmed by 4 bases and J by 5 bases, 3 bases remained unmatched. The CDR3 is CASSLTSGRDTQYF. The CDR3 DNA reads as TGTGCCAGCAGTTTGACTAGCGGGCGAGATACGCAGTATTTT.

This sequence joins TRBV2 and TRBJ1-5; the D is unclear. The V and J ends lost 6 bases and 1 base respectively, with 7 bases between them. CDR3 length: 13 amino acids. Germline-derived CDR1 and CDR2 are SNHLY and FYNNEI. In DNA form, the CDR3 reads TGTGCCAGCAGCAAAAGAAGCAATCAGCCCCAGCATTTT. Translated, it gives CASSKRSNQPQHF.

The chain has TRBV27 and TRBJ2-5; 10 bases match TRBD1. J lost 2 bases, V lost 4 bases, and 13 bases had no gene match. The CDR3 length is 18 residues. Germline CDR1 MNHEY, CDR2 SMNVEV (reference sequence). In nucleotides, the CDR3 is TGTGCCAGCAGTTACTCTCCCGGGACAGGGGTATTTCAAGAGACCCAGTACTTC. Protein sequence: CASSYSPGTGVFQETQYF.

This chain connects TRBV4-3 to TRBJ2-5; 8 bases agree with TRBD2. This CDR3 is built from 15 residues. Germline CDR1 and CDR2: LGHNA and YSLEER. The trim removed 1 base at V and 5 bases at J, leaving 6 bases unmatched. CDR3 in amino acids: CASSQVLAAPETQYF. DNA for the CDR3: TGCGCCAGCAGCCAAGTACTAGCGGCCCCCGAGACCCAGTACTTC.

This clone is a singleton in its sample. The chain carries TRBV19 and TRBJ2-7; D possibly corresponds to TRBD2 (6 bases). The CDR3 sequence is 13 residues long. Germline values: CDR1 LNHDA, CDR2 SQIVND (reference sequence). The germline V and J ends were trimmed by 1 base and 6 bases, with 10 bases remaining between them. CDR3 in amino acids: CASSIGVGGEQYF. The CDR3 region has the DNA TGTGCCAGTAGTATAGGCGTCGGGGGCGAGCAGTACTTC.

The chain has TRBV27 and TRBJ2-7, with unresolved D. The CDR3 is made up of 13 amino acids. V gave up 4 bases and J gave up 1 base, with 8 bases separating them. The germline gives CDR1 MNHEY, CDR2 SMNVEV (reference sequence). The CDR3 is CASSWAPSYEQYF. The CDR3 nucleotides read TGTGCCAGCAGTTGGGCCCCTTCCTACGAGCAGTACTTC.

The rearrangement links TRBV29-1 to TRBJ2-7; tentatively, D is TRBD2 (7 bases). The germline gives CDR1 SQVTM, CDR2 ANQGSEA. The germline V and J ends were trimmed by 5 bases and 3 bases, with 14 bases remaining between them. CDR3 length equals 13 residues. CDR3 in amino acids: CSVQRGEGYEQYF. The CDR3 DNA follows: TGCAGCGTTCAAAGGGGGGAGGGCTACGAGCAGTACTTC.

V and J are TRBV5-1 and TRBJ2-7, with a possible D match to TRBD2 (6 bases). The CDR3 contains 16 residues. Per the germline V gene, CDR1 is SGHRS and CDR2 is YFSETQ. Trimming removed 3 bases from V and 1 base from J, with 17 bases in between. In DNA form, the CDR3 reads TGCGCCAGCAGCTCGCTCGGGACGGGAGTTTCCTACGAGCAGTACTTC. Amino acids: CASSSLGTGVSYEQYF.

The gene calls are TRBV29-1 and TRBJ2-1, with 8 positions matching TRBD2. Germline V lookup: CDR1 SQVTM, CDR2 ANQGSEA. This CDR3 comprises 15 residues. With 7 bases clipped from V and 2 bases from J, the junction kept 10 bases outside the gene matches. CDR3 sequence: CSAAPGGRPYNEQFF. In DNA, the CDR3 is TGCAGCGCAGCACCGGGAGGGAGACCCTACAATGAGCAGTTCTTC.

The chain employs TRBV4-2 and TRBJ1-1; D call uncertain. The CDR3 sequence is 11 residues long. From germline, CDR1 is LGHNA and CDR2 YNFKEQ. With 3 bases removed from V and 4 bases from J, the gap between germline ends came to 3 bases. CDR3 sequence (DNA): TGTGCCAGCAGCCAGGGCACTGAAGCTTTCTTT. Its protein is CASSQGTEAFF.

V gene TRBV15 combines with J gene TRBJ2-1; 8 nucleotides align to TRBD2. The V and J ends lost 0 bases and 3 bases, in that order; junction bases with no gene match: 16. Looked up from germline, CDR1 is LNHNV and CDR2 is YYDKDF (reference sequence). This CDR3 has 20 amino acids. CDR3 in DNA: TGTGCCACCAGCAGAGATTTATCTAGCGGGCCTGAGCAGATCTACAATGAGCAGTTCTTC. Translation: CATSRDLSSGPEQIYNEQFF.

The V and J genes are TRBV6-5 and TRBJ2-2; D unresolved. The germline V and J ends were trimmed by 3 bases and 0 bases, with 8 bases remaining between them. CDR1 and CDR2 (germline): MNHEY, SVGAGI. This CDR3 contains 15 residues. Written as DNA, the CDR3 is TGTGCCAGCAGTTATCTCGGAACGAACACCGGGGAGCTGTTTTTT. Protein sequence: CASSYLGTNTGELFF.

V and J are TRBV4-3 and TRBJ2-7; the D gene is possibly TRBD1 (5 bases). CDR3 length: 17 residues. Trimming cost V 0 bases and J 3 bases, with 18 bases left between them. From germline, CDR1 is LGHNA and CDR2 YSLEER. CDR3 in DNA: TGCGCCAGCAGCCAAGACTCCTCGACTGGGGCCTTCTACGAGCAGTACTTC. The encoded protein is CASSQDSSTGAFYEQYF.

V usage is TRBV13 and J usage is TRBJ2-7; D unclear. This CDR3 is built from 11 residues. Germline assignment: CDR1 PRHDT and CDR2 FYEKMQ (reference sequence). Trimming pared 5 bases from V and 6 bases from J, leaving 8 bases between. The CDR3 DNA reads as TGTGCCAGCAGCACCTCAAGCGAGCAGTACTTC. Its translation: CASSTSSEQYF.

This clone was observed a single time. The same CDR3 also results from other DNA sequences found in this sample. The chain employs TRBV5-1 and TRBJ2-7, with D tentatively TRBD1 or TRBD2 (5 bases each). Germline V gene data show CDR1 as SGHRS and CDR2 as YFSETQ. The CDR3 is made up of 14 amino acids. With 4 bases removed from V and 1 base from J, the gap between germline ends came to 12 bases. CDR3 bases: TGCGCCAGCAGCCTAGGGACCGATTCCTACGAGCAGTACTTC. Protein sequence: CASSLGTDSYEQYF.

The chain couples TRBV30 to TRBJ2-7; TRBD1 matches 9 bases. This CDR3 is 16 amino acids long. Germline V gene data show CDR1 as GTSNPN and CDR2 as SVGIG (reference sequence). V lost 0 bases and J lost 4; bases outside the gene matches: 10. Written as DNA, the CDR3 is TGTGCCTGGAGTGTAACCGGGACAGGGTTTCCATACGAGCAGTACTTC. Its translation: CAWSVTGTGFPYEQYF.

This clone was picked up one time. This rearrangement joins TRBV30 to TRBJ2-2; TRBD1 agrees at 7 bases. Looked up from germline, CDR1 is GTSNPN and CDR2 is SVGIG (reference sequence). The CDR3 has 15 residues. The trim removed 5 bases at V and 0 bases at J, leaving 6 bases unmatched. CDR3: CAWGQENANTGELFF. CDR3 DNA: TGTGCCTGGGGACAGGAGAATGCGAACACCGGGGAGCTGTTTTTT.

The gene calls are TRBV11-3 and TRBJ1-1, with TRBD1 identical over 7 bases. The CDR3 extends over 15 amino acids. Looked up from germline, CDR1 is SGHNT and CDR2 is YENEEA. V lost 1 base to trimming and J lost 3 bases; unmatched junction nucleotides: 5. The CDR3 nucleotides read TGTGCCAGCAGCTTAGGAACAGGGGAGGACACTGAAGCTTTCTTT. Protein product: CASSLGTGEDTEAFF.

This chain joins TRBV6-7 and TRBJ2-7, with TRBD1 matching 8 bases. TRBV6-7 is classed as an ORF, of uncertain function. Losses at the gene ends were 2 bases for V and 4 bases for J; bases not matched to a gene: 16. The CDR3 extends over 18 amino acids. The DNA for the CDR3 is TGTGCCAGCAGTTACGACCTTCGTAACGGACAGGGCCCTTACGAGCAGTACTTC. Its protein product is CASSYDLRNGQGPYEQYF.

The chain uses TRBV4-3 and TRBJ2-1; 15 bases line up with TRBD2. J gave up 10 bases and V 5 bases, and 6 bases lay outside the gene matches. This CDR3 region has 15 residues. Per the germline V gene, CDR1 is LGHNA and CDR2 is YSLEER. CDR3 DNA: TGCGCCAGCAGCAAGGGACTAGCGGGAGGCTGGGAGCAGTTCTTC. Translating it yields CASSKGLAGGWEQFF.

The V and J genes are TRBV27 and TRBJ2-5, with 7 bases identical to TRBD1. The V and J ends lost 3 bases and 4 bases, in that order; junction bases with no gene match: 5. This CDR3 is built from 14 residues. Germline lookup yields CDR1 MNHEY and CDR2 SMNVEV (reference sequence). The CDR3 DNA is TGTGCCAGCAGTTTCCGGGACAGTTCAGAGACCCAGTACTTC. Protein product: CASSFRDSSETQYF.